The clone carrying this T cell receptor beta chain was seen more than once but under ten times. The antigen remains unidentified. This record comes from a study of spatial heterogeneity in lung cancer. Overall study findings and caveats: The study found that ubiquitous and regional expanded TCR counts tracked ubiquitous and regional nonsynonymous mutations, respectively. The number of expanded tumor alpha and beta chains correlated with mutation number.

The time point: sample taken at primary tumor resection. Trimming cost V 2 bases and J 2 bases, with 10 bases left between them. The germline CDR1 and CDR2 sequences are LGHDT and YNNKEL (reference sequence). The CDR3 covers 15 residues. TCRdb re-called the 5' RACE reads with MiXCR, one entry per CDR3 protein. The table lists around 100,000 distinct CDR3 sequences, about 4.6% of them singletons. The material sequenced was lung tumor tissue, taken at surgery. The TCR sequence derives from a male donor with early-stage non-small cell lung cancer. The chain is built from TRBV3-1 and TRBJ1-3; D not resolved. The CDR3 coding sequence is TGTGCCAGCAGCCAAAATTTGGAAGCTGGAAACACCATATATTTT. Amino acid sequence: CASSQNLEAGNTIYF.